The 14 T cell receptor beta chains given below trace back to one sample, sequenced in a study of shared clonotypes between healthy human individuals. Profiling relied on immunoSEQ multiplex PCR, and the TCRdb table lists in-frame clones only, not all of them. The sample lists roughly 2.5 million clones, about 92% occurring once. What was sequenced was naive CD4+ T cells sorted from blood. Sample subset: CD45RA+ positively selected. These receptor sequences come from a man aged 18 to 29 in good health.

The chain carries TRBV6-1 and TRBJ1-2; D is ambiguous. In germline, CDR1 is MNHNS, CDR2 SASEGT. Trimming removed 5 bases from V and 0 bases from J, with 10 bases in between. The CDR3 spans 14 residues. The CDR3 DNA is TGTGCCAGCAGTCCGACACAGACTAACTATGGCTACACCTTC. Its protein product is CASSPTQTNYGYTF.

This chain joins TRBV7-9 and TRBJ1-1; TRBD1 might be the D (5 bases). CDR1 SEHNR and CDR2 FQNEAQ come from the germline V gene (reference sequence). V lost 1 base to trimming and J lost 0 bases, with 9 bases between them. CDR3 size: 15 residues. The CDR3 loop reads CASSLGGSLNTEAFF. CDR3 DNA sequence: TGTGCCAGCAGCTTAGGGGGGAGCCTGAACACTGAAGCTTTCTTT.

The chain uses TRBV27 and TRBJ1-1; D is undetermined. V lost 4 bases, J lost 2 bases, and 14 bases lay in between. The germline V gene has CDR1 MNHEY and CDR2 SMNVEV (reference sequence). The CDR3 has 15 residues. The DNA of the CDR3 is TGTGCCAGCAGTTCCGACCAACTAGTAAACACTGAAGCTTTCTTT. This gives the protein CASSSDQLVNTEAFF.

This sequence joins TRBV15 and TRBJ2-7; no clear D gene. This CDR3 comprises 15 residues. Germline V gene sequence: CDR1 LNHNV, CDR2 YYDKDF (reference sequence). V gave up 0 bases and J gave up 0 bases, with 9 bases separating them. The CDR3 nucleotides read TGTGCCACCAGCAGAGATTTGGCCAGCTCCTACGAGCAGTACTTC. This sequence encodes CATSRDLASSYEQYF. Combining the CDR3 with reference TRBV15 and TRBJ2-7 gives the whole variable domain DAMVIQNPRYQVTQFGKPVTLSCSQTLNHNVMYWYQQKSSQAPKLLFHYYDKDFNNEADTPDNFQSRRPNTSFCFLDIRSPGLGDTAMYLCATSRDLASSYEQYFGPGTRLTVT.

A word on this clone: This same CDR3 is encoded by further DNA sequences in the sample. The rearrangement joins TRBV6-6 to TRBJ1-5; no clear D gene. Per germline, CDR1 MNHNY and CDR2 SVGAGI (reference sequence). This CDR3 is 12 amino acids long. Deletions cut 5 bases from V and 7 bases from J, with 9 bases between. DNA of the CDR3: TGTGCCAGCAGTCCCCCGGACCAGCCCCAGCATTTT. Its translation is CASSPPDQPQHF.

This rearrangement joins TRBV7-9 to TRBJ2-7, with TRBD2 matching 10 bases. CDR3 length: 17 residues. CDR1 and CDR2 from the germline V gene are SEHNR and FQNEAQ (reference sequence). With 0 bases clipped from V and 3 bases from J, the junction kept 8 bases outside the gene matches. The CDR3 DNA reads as TGTGCCAGCAGCTTAGCGAGGACTAGCGGTACCTACTACGAGCAGTACTTC. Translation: CASSLARTSGTYYEQYF. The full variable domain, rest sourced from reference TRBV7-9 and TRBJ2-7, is DTGVSQNPRHKITKRGQNVTFRCDPISEHNRLYWYRQTLGQGPEFLTYFQNEAQLEKSRLLSDRFSAERPKGSFSTLEIQRTEQGDSAMYLCASSLARTSGTYYEQYFGPGTRLTVT.

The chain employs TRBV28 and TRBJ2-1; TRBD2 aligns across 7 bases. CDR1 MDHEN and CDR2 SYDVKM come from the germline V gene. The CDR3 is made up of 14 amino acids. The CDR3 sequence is CAAGDLTIPNEQFF. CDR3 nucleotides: TGTGCGGCGGGGGACCTTACTATTCCCAATGAGCAGTTCTTC.

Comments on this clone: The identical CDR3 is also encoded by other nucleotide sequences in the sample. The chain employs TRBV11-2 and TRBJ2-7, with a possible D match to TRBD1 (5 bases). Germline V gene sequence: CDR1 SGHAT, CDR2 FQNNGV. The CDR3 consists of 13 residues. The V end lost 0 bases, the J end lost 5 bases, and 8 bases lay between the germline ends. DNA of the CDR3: TGTGCCAGCAGCTTAGAGGGGCTAGACGAGCAGTACTTC. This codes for CASSLEGLDEQYF.

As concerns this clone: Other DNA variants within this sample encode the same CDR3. CDR3 sequence (DNA): TGTGCCAGCTCACCGGTCAGGGGTACAGATACGCAGTATTTT. Its translation: CASSPVRGTDTQYF. This chain connects TRBV18 to TRBJ2-3, with D perhaps TRBD1 (6 bases). Germline V lookup: CDR1 KGHSH, CDR2 LQKENI. Trimming took off 3 bases at V and 3 bases at J, with 10 bases between the two ends. The CDR3 is made up of 14 amino acids.

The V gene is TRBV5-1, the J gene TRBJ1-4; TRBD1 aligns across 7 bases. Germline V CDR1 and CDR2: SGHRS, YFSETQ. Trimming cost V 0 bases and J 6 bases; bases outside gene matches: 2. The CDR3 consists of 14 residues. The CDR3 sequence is CASSLEGAYEKLFF. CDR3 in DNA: TGCGCCAGCAGCTTGGAGGGGGCTTATGAAAAACTGTTTTTT.

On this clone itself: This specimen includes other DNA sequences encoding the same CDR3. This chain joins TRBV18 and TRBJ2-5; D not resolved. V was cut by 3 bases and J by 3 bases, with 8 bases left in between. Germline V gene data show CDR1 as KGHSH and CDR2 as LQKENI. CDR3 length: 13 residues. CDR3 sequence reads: CASSPSEKETQYF. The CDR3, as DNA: TGTGCCAGCTCACCTTCGGAGAAAGAGACCCAGTACTTC.

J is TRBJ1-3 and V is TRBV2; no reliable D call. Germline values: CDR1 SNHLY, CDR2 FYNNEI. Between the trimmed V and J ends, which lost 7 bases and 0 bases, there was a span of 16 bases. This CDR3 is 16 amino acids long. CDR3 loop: CASTQDPGLSGNTIYF. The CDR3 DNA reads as TGTGCCAGCACCCAGGACCCAGGCCTCTCTGGAAACACCATATATTTT.

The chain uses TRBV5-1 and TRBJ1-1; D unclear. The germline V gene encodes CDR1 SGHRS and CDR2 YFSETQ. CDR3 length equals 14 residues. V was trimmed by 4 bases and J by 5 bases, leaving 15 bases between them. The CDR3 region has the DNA TGCGCCAGCAGCCCATTGAGGGTAGAGACTGAAGCTTTCTTT. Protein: CASSPLRVETEAFF.

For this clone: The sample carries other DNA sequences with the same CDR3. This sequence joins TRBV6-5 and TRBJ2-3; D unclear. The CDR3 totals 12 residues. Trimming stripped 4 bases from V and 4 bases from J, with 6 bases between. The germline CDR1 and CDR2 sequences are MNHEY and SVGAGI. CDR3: CASSSSADTQYF. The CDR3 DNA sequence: TGTGCCAGCAGTTCCTCGGCAGATACGCAGTATTTT.